One sample yielded the 18 T cell receptor beta chains listed below, sequenced in a study of blood T cell repertoires in COVID-19. The method was immunoSEQ multiplex PCR; TCRdb's version includes in-frame clones alone and lacks a portion of them. This table holds fewer than 250,000 clones, 87% found once. Material for sequencing was PBMCs or T cells enriched from blood (not recorded which). Source of these receptors: a woman aged 25 to 39 with acute COVID-19.

The chain couples TRBV2 to TRBJ1-5; TRBD1 aligns across 8 bases. CDR3 length equals 14 residues. CDR1 is SNHLY, CDR2 FYNNEI, per germline. V was pared by 4 bases and J by 10 bases, with 9 bases of the junction left unmatched. CDR3: CASSVGQGAGPQHF. DNA of the CDR3: TGTGCCAGCAGTGTTGGGCAGGGGGCTGGTCCCCAGCATTTT.

The genes are TRBV4-1 and TRBJ1-5; 9 bases align to TRBD1. This CDR3 contains 15 residues. J was trimmed by 4 bases and V by 3 bases; bases with no gene match: 4. Germline V gene data show CDR1 as MGHRA and CDR2 as YSYEKL. The CDR3 is CASSHKTGGNQPQHF. Written as DNA, the CDR3 is TGCGCCAGCAGCCATAAGACAGGGGGAAATCAGCCCCAGCATTTT.

V usage is TRBV19 and J usage is TRBJ2-7; tentative D call: TRBD2 (6 bases). Trimming took off 3 bases at V and 2 bases at J, with 14 bases between the two ends. This CDR3 has 15 residues. Looked up from germline, CDR1 is LNHDA and CDR2 is SQIVND (reference sequence). The CDR3 region is CASSMAGQNTYEQYF. The CDR3 nucleotides read TGTGCCAGTAGTATGGCGGGGCAGAATACCTACGAGCAGTACTTC.

The CDR3 protein is CASSFYGAGGSSIGYF. CDR3 coding DNA: TGTGCCAGCAGCTTCTATGGAGCGGGGGGCTCTTCTATTGGATACTTC. V gene TRBV7-9 combines with J gene TRBJ2-7, with 9 bases lining up with TRBD2. V lost 3 bases, J lost 13 bases, and 19 bases stayed unmatched. This CDR3 has 16 amino acids. Germline V gene data show CDR1 as SEHNR and CDR2 as FQNEAQ (reference sequence). Full variable domain (missing parts from reference TRBV7-9 and TRBJ2-7): DTGVSQNPRHKITKRGQNVTFRCDPISEHNRLYWYRQTLGQGPEFLTYFQNEAQLEKSRLLSDRFSAERPKGSFSTLEIQRTEQGDSAMYLCASSFYGAGGSSIGYFGPGTRLTVT.

The genes are TRBV11-3 and TRBJ2-1, with 11 bases lining up with TRBD1. Unmatched junction bases numbered 5, after V lost 4 bases and J lost 9 bases. There are 14 residues in the CDR3. The V gene's germline CDR1 is SGHNT and CDR2 YENEEA. CDR3 residues: CASSSGTGGSEQFF. CDR3 coding DNA: TGTGCCAGCAGCTCGGGGACAGGGGGTAGTGAGCAGTTCTTC.

This chain connects TRBV18 to TRBJ2-1; weak D call: TRBD1 (5 bases). Germline assignment: CDR1 KGHSH and CDR2 LQKENI. Trimming pared 1 base from V and 8 bases from J, leaving 15 bases between. This CDR3 contains 15 residues. CDR3 bases: TGTGCCAGCTCACCACAAGACAGAGCTATCGATGAGCAGTTCTTC. Translated, it gives CASSPQDRAIDEQFF. The variable domain in full, completed from reference TRBV18 and TRBJ2-1, reads NAGVMQNPRHLVRRRGQEARLRCSPMKGHSHVYWYRQLPEEGLKFMVYLQKENIIDESGMPKERFSAEFPKEGPSILRIQQVVRGDSAAYFCASSPQDRAIDEQFFGPGTRLTVL.

The gene calls are TRBV4-3 and TRBJ1-5, with D unresolved. CDR1 is LGHNA and CDR2 is YSLEER in the germline V gene. V gave up 6 bases and J gave up 2 bases, with 23 bases separating them. The CDR3 totals 18 residues. The CDR3 DNA reads as TGCGCCAGCAGTAAACCCGCCCTGGAGGGCCGGTGCAATCAGCCCCAGCATTTT. This translates into CASSKPALEGRCNQPQHF.

The rearrangement uses TRBV10-3 and TRBJ1-5; 7 nucleotides line up with TRBD1. The CDR3 spans 13 residues. CDR1 and CDR2 from the germline V gene are ENHRY and SYGVKD. The junction had 7 bases not matched to a gene; V was cut back by 7 bases and J by 7 bases. In nucleotides, the CDR3 is TGTGCCATCACGAGCGACAGGGACCAGCCCCAGCATTTT. Translated, it gives CAITSDRDQPQHF.

The sample holds one count of this clone. The DNA of the CDR3 is TGTGCCAGCTCACCCCTAGCGGGGATCAATGAGCAGTTCTTC. Translation gives CASSPLAGINEQFF. The rearrangement links TRBV18 to TRBJ2-1; 9 nucleotides match TRBD2. The CDR3 loop spans 14 amino acids. The germline V gene encodes CDR1 KGHSH and CDR2 LQKENI. Trimming took 3 bases from V and 6 from J; bases not matched to a gene: 3.

The chain combines TRBV5-1 with TRBJ1-4; tentatively, D is TRBD1 (6 bases). There are 15 residues in the CDR3. Trimming pared 4 bases from V and 5 bases from J, leaving 15 bases between. Germline CDR1 is SGHRS and CDR2 is YFSETQ. The CDR3 DNA follows: TGCGCCAGCAGCCCGTCGACAGGCATGAATGAAAAACTGTTTTTT. Its translation: CASSPSTGMNEKLFF.

V and J are TRBV6-2 or TRBV6-3 and TRBJ1-3; D gene uncertain. V dropped 1 base and J dropped 0 bases, with 7 bases sitting between them. Germline CDR1 MNHEY, CDR2 SVGEGT. The CDR3 covers 15 residues. CDR3 sequence (DNA): TGTGCCAGCAGTTACTGGGAGATCTCTGGAAACACCATATATTTT. Translation: CASSYWEISGNTIYF.

This sequence joins TRBV7-2 and TRBJ2-3; 10 nucleotides align to TRBD2. Germline trimming cut 1 base from V and 12 bases from J; bases unmatched to any gene: 16. CDR3 length: 17 residues. Per germline, CDR1 SGHTA and CDR2 FQGNSA. This chain's CDR3 is CASSLGGRSGGAPSQYF. As DNA, the CDR3 is TGTGCCAGCAGCTTAGGAGGGCGCAGCGGGGGGGCTCCGTCACAGTATTTT.

The chain uses TRBV28 and TRBJ1-5; TRBD1 matches 7 bases. The CDR3 covers 12 residues. Trimming took 7 bases from V and 5 from J; bases not matched to a gene: 2. CDR1 and CDR2 from the germline V gene are MDHEN and SYDVKM. CDR3 sequence (DNA): TGTGCCAGCAACACAGGGGATCAGCCCCAGCATTTT. This codes for CASNTGDQPQHF.

As concerns this clone: In the same sample, other DNA sequences code for this CDR3. V usage is TRBV19 and J usage is TRBJ2-7, with 11 bases aligning to TRBD1. Losses at the gene ends were 6 bases for V and 3 bases for J; bases not matched to a gene: 4. Germline V gene sequence: CDR1 LNHDA, CDR2 SQIVND (reference sequence). CDR3 size: 14 residues. The chain's CDR3 is CASSSGTGGYEQYF. The DNA for the CDR3 is TGTGCCAGTAGCTCCGGGACAGGGGGCTACGAGCAGTACTTC.

The V call is TRBV3-1 (or the pseudogene TRBV3-2), the J call TRBJ1-2; D call uncertain. The CDR3 sequence is 15 residues long. CDR1 and CDR2 from the germline V gene are LGHDT and YNNKEL (reference sequence). Between the trimmed V and J ends, which lost 4 bases and 1 base, there was a span of 13 bases. Written as DNA, the CDR3 is TGTGCCAGCAGCCGAGAAGGCGGGATTAACTATGGCTACACCTTC. Its translation is CASSREGGINYGYTF.

The rearrangement links TRBV12-5 to TRBJ2-1; TRBD2 matches at 7 bases. This CDR3 has 15 residues. Unmatched junction bases numbered 2, after V lost 2 bases and J lost 1 base. The germline CDR1 and CDR2 sequences are LGHNT and FRNRAP. DNA of the CDR3: TGTGCTAGTGGTTTGAGCGGGGTTTCCTACAATGAGCAGTTCTTC. Protein product: CASGLSGVSYNEQFF.

This chain connects TRBV11-3 to TRBJ2-5; D is perhaps TRBD2 (5 bases). The CDR3 totals 13 residues. Trimming cost V 6 bases and J 4 bases, with 12 bases left between them. In germline, CDR1 is SGHNT, CDR2 YENEEA. The CDR3 here is CASSRAGGETQYF. CDR3 in DNA: TGTGCCAGCAGTCGGGCCGGAGGAGAGACCCAGTACTTC.

This sequence joins TRBV7-9 and TRBJ2-7, with 8 bases that match TRBD2. The CDR3 length is 15 residues. V shed 6 bases, J shed 7 bases, and the junction held 14 bases outside the gene matches. The germline gives CDR1 SEHNR, CDR2 FQNEAQ (reference sequence). The CDR3 loop is CASSFSGEYLGEQYF. As DNA, the CDR3 is TGTGCCAGCAGTTTTAGCGGGGAGTACCTTGGGGAGCAGTACTTC.